Below, 4 T cell receptor beta chains from the same sample are listed, as sequenced in a study of T cell responses to AZD1222 COVID-19 vaccine. Measured with immunoSEQ multiplex PCR; TCRdb has only the in-frame clones, and not every one. Counted here are tens of thousands of clones, approximately 83% occurring once; the ten biggest clones make up around 10%. Specimen: peripheral blood, collected 28 days after the second AZD1222 dose. The receptors stem from an adult who received the AZD1222 COVID-19 vaccine.

The V and J genes are TRBV21-1 and TRBJ2-1; the DNA was not used to check the table's D call, TRBD2. TRBV21-1 is a documented pseudogene. The CDR3 totals 19 residues. CDR3 bases: TGTGCCAGCAGCAAAGGCCCGGAATTTGGGGGGGATCCCTACAATGAGCAGTTCTTC. It specifies CASSKGPEFGGDPYNEQFF.

This clone has a single count. J is TRBJ1-1 and V is TRBV24-1; D unclear. Germline CDR1 reads KGHDR; CDR2 reads SFDVKD. This CDR3 has 11 residues. The V end was cut by 7 bases, the J end by 1 base, with 3 bases between. The CDR3 reads CATRQNTEAFF. The CDR3 DNA reads TGTGCCACCAGGCAGAACACTGAAGCTTTCTTT.

This clone was detected once. This rearrangement joins TRBV19 to TRBJ2-5; D not certain. The ends were cut back, 0 bases at V and 7 bases at J, with 15 bases in the middle. The germline V gene encodes CDR1 LNHDA and CDR2 SQIVND (reference sequence). The CDR3 totals 15 residues. CDR3 DNA: TGTGCCAGTAGTATAGACTTACGCCTCCCGGGGACCCAGTACTTC. As protein: CASSIDLRLPGTQYF.

J is TRBJ1-1 and V is TRBV7-9; TRBD1 aligns across 10 bases. Germline assignment: CDR1 SEHNR and CDR2 FQNEAQ (reference sequence). Germline trimming cut 5 bases from V and 6 bases from J; bases unmatched to any gene: 12. The CDR3 is 16 amino acids. The DNA for the CDR3 is TGTGCCAGCAGCCGACGACAGGGGGCTCAAGGGGCTGAAGCTTTCTTT. Translated: CASSRRQGAQGAEAFF.